This T cell receptor (beta chain) was observed in a study of tumor and adjacent non-tumor tissue in lung cancer. Study context: Patients comprised about eleven adenocarcinoma, a couple of squamous cell carcinoma and 1 small cell lung cancer.

The library came from three nested PCR rounds adapted from ARM-PCR protocols. From the multiplex PCR reads, TCRdb called clonotypes with MiXCR, one entry per CDR3 protein. In the table there are 100,000 or so distinct CDR3 sequences, 75% to 85% of which are singletons. RNA was extracted from bulk tissue without any cell sorting. This non-tumor lung sample came from over 3 cm beyond the tumor edge. The CDR3 runs to 15 residues. Germline loops: CDR1 SGHAT, CDR2 FQNNGV. Between the trimmed V and J ends, which lost 4 bases and 7 bases, there was a span of 18 bases. This clonotype was obtained from a man between 60 and 75 years old with small cell lung cancer. Material: distant non-tumor lung tissue. This rearrangement joins TRBV11-2 to TRBJ2-3; D tentatively fits TRBD1 or TRBD2 (5 bases each). CDR3 residues: CASSSRGFEGHTQYF. CDR3 in DNA: TGTGCCAGCAGCTCCAGAGGGTTTGAGGGACATACGCAGTATTTT. Combining the CDR3 with reference TRBV11-2 and TRBJ2-3 gives the whole variable domain EAGVAQSPRYKIIEKRQSVAFWCNPISGHATLYWYQQILGQGPKLLIQFQNNGVVDDSQLPKDRFSAERLKGVDSTLKIQPAKLEDSAVYLCASSSRGFEGHTQYFGPGTRLTVL.